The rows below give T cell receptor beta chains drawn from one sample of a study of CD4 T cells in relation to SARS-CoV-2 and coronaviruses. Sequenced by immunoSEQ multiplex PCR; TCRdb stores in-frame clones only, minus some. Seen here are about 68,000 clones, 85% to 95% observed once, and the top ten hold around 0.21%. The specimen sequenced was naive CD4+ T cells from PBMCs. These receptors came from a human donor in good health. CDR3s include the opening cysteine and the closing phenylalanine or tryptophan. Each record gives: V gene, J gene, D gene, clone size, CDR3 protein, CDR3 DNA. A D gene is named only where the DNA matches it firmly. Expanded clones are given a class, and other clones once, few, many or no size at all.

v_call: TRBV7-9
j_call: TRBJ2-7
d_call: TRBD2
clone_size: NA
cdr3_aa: CASSLVWGGKNEQYF
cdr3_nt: TGTGCCAGCAGCTTAGTTTGGGGGGGGAAAAACGAGCAGTACTTC

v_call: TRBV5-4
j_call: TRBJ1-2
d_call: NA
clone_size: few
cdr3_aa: CASSFRGVGYGYTF
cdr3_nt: TGTGCCAGCAGCTTTCGGGGGGTGGGCTATGGCTACACCTTC

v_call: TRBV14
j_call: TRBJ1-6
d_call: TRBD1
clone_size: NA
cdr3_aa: CASSQDWQGDSPLHF
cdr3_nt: TGTGCCAGCAGCCAAGATTGGCAGGGGGATTCACCCCTCCACTTT

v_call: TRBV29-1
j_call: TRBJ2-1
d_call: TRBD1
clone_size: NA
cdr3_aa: CSAGRDRTYNEQFF
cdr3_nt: TGCAGCGCTGGCCGGGACAGGACCTACAATGAGCAGTTCTTC

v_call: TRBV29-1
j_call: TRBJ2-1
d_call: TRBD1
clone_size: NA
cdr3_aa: CSATGTGGTNEQFF
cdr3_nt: TGCAGCGCAACCGGGACAGGGGGCACCAATGAGCAGTTCTTC

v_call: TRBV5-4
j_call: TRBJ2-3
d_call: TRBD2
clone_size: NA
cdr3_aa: CASSFTPGGPGSTDTQYF
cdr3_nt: TGTGCCAGCAGCTTTACGCCGGGAGGGCCCGGGAGCACAGATACGCAGTATTTT

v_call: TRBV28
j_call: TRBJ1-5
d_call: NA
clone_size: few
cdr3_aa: CASSLGGRGNQPQHF
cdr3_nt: TGTGCCAGCAGTTTGGGGGGCCGGGGAAATCAGCCCCAGCATTTT

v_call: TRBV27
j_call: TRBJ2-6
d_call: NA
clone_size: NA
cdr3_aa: CASSSTQGSGSGANVLTF
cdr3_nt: TGTGCCAGCAGTTCAACACAGGGTTCAGGGTCTGGGGCCAACGTCCTGACTTTC

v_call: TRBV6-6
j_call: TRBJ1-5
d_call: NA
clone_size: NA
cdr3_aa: CASSYWGDQPQHF
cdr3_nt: TGTGCCAGCAGTTACTGGGGGGATCAGCCCCAGCATTTT

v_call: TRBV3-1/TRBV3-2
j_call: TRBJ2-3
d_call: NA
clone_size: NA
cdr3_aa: CASSHSTDTQYF
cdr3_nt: TGTGCCAGCAGCCACAGCACAGATACGCAGTATTTT

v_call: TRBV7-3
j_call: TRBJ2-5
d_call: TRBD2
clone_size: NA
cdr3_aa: CASSLNAGGSQETQYF
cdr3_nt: TGTGCCAGCAGCTTAAACGCCGGGGGGTCCCAGGAGACCCAGTACTTC

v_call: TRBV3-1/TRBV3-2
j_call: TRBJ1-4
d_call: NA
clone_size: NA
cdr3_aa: CASSQSWQNEKLFF
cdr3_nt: TGTGCCAGCAGCCAATCTTGGCAAAATGAAAAACTGTTTTTT

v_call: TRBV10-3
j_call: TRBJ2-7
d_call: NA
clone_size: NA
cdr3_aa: CAISESKRQLYF
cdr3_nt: TGTGCCATCAGTGAGTCTAAGCGGCAGCTGTACTTC

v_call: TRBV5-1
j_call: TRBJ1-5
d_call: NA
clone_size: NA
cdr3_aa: CASSLGADRNQPQHF
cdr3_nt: TGCGCCAGCAGCTTGGGCGCAGATCGCAATCAGCCCCAGCATTTT

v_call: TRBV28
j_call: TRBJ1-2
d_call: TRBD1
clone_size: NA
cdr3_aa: CASSFSGQGAPDYGYTF
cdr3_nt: TGTGCCAGCAGTTTCTCCGGACAGGGGGCCCCGGACTATGGCTACACCTTC

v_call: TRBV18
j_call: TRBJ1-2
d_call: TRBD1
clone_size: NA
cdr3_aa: CASSPPGTGGFYGYTF
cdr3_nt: TGTGCCAGCTCACCACCGGGAACAGGGGGCTTCTATGGCTACACCTTC

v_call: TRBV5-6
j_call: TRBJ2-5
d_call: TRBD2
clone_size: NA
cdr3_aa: CASLTSPRGLAEETQYF
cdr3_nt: TGTGCCAGCCTTACCTCCCCCCGGGGACTAGCGGAAGAGACCCAGTACTTC

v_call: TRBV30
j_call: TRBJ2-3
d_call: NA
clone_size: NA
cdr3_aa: CAWASSPDTQYF
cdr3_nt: TGTGCCTGGGCCTCCTCCCCAGATACGCAGTATTTT

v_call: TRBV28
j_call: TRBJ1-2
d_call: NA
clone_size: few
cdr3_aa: CASSLQTYGYTF
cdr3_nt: TGTGCCAGCAGTCTTCAGACCTATGGCTACACCTTC

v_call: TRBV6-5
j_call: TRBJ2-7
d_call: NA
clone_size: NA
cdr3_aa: CASSQTGTYEQYF
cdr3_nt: TGTGCCAGCAGCCAGACAGGAACCTACGAGCAGTACTTC

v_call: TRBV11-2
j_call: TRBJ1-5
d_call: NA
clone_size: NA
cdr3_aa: CASSLIGNNQPQHF
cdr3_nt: TGTGCCAGCAGCTTAATCGGGAACAATCAGCCCCAGCATTTT

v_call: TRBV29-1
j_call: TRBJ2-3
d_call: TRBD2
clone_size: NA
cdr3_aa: CSVDKGLADTDTQYF
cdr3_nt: TGCAGCGTTGATAAGGGACTAGCGGACACAGATACGCAGTATTTT

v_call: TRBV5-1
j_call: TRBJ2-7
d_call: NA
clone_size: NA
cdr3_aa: CASSLEGSTYEQYF
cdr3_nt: TGCGCCAGCAGCTTGGAGGGGAGTACCTACGAGCAGTACTTC

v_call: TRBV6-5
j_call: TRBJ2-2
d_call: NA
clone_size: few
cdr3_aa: CASRPYTGELFF
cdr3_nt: TGTGCCAGCAGACCTTACACCGGGGAGCTGTTTTTT

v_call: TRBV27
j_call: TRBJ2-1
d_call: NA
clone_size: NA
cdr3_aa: CASSFTFSNEQFF
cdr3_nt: TGTGCCAGCAGTTTTACATTCAGCAATGAGCAGTTCTTC

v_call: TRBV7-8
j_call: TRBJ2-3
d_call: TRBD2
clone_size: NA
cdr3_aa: CASSLRTSGGTDTQYF
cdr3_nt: TGTGCCAGCAGCCTCAGGACTAGCGGGGGGACAGATACGCAGTATTTT

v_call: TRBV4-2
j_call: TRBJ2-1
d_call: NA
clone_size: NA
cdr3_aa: CASSQGGRTLFF
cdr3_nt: TGTGCCAGCAGCCAAGGAGGGAGGACCCTTTTCTTC

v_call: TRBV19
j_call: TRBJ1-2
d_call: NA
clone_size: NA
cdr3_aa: CASKLTIGYGYTF
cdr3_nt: TGTGCCAGTAAGCTGACAATCGGCTATGGCTACACCTTC

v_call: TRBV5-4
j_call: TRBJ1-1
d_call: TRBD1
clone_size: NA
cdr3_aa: CASSSPQQGATEAFF
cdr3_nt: TGTGCCAGCAGCTCGCCCCAACAGGGGGCAACCGAAGCTTTCTTT

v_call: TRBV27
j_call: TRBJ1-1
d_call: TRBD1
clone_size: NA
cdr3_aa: CASSSWDRNTEAFF
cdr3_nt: TGTGCCAGCAGTTCATGGGACAGAAACACTGAAGCTTTCTTT

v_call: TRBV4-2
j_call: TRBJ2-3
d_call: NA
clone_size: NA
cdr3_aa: CASSQELADTQYF
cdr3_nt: TGTGCCAGCAGCCAAGAATTAGCAGATACGCAGTATTTT

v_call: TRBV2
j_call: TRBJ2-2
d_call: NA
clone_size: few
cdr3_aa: CASSYGAPNTGELFF
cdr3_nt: TGTGCCAGCAGTTACGGGGCCCCGAACACCGGGGAGCTGTTTTTT

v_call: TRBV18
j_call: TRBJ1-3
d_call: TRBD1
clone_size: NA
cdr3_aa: CASSPGTGDSGNTIYF
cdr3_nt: TGTGCCAGCTCCCCAGGGACAGGGGACTCTGGAAACACCATATATTTT

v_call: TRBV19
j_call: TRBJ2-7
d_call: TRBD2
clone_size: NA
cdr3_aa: CASSIRGGNSYEQYF
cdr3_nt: TGTGCCAGTAGTATTCGGGGGGGGAACTCCTACGAGCAGTACTTC

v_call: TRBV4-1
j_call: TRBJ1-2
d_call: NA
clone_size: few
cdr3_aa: CASSQVPGGYTF
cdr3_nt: TGCGCCAGCAGCCAAGTGCCGGGCGGCTACACCTTC

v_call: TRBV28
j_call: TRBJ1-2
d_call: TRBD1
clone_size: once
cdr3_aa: CASSPFGTGNGYTF
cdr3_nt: TGTGCCAGCAGTCCCTTCGGGACAGGGAACGGCTACACCTTC

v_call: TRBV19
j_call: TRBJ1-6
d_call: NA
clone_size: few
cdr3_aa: CASSIEGNSPLHF
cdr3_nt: TGTGCCAGTAGTATCGAGGGAAATTCACCCCTCCACTTT

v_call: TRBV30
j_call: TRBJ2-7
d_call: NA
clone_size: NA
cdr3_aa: CAWSAADRFAYEQYF
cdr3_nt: TGTGCCTGGAGTGCAGCAGACAGGTTCGCCTACGAGCAGTACTTC